This T cell receptor (beta chain) was captured by sequencing in a study of blood T cells in healthy people across ages. Overall study: For every two T cells, template switching captured about one barcoded beta molecule.

Overall study results and limits: Across the age range, TCR beta diversity per million T cells fell in a roughly linear way. Unsorted PBMCs prevented conclusive naive versus antigen-experienced comparison. When set beside aged donors, long-lived donors presented more naive CD4+ cells and higher diversity.

Turning to this clonotype: Antigen: not known.

V trimming: 5 bases; J trimming: 5 bases; junction bases outside the gene matches: 11. Germline values: CDR1 MNHEY, CDR2 SMNVEV (reference sequence). The CDR3 runs to 15 residues. With a J-beta primer mix and a sample-barcoded 5' primer, a second PCR ran about 6 to 11 cycles. TCRdb used MiXCR to reprocess the 5' RACE reads, holding one entry per CDR3 protein. The table has 1,500,000 or so distinct CDR3 sequences, approximately 42% seen once. The material sequenced was blood. V usage is TRBV27 and J usage is TRBJ1-1; 7 nucleotides match TRBD1. This sequence originates from a woman between 18 and 29 years old in good health. The DNA of the CDR3 is TGTGCCAGCAGTCCGCGGGACAGTCGGGGGACTGAAGCTTTCTTT. This sequence encodes CASSPRDSRGTEAFF.